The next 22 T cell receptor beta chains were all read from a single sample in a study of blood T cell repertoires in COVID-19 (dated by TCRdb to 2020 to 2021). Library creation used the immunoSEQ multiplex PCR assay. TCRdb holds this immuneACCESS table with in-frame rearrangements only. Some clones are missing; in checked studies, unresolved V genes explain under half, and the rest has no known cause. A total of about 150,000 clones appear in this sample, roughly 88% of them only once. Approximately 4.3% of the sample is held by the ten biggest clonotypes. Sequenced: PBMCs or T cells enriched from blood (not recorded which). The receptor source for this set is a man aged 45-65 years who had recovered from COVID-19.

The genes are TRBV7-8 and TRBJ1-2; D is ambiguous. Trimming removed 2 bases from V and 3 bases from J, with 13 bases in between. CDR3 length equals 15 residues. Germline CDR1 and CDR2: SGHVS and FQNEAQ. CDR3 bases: TGTGCCAGCAGCTTATTACATAACAGCCACTATGGCTACACCTTC. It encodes CASSLLHNSHYGYTF.

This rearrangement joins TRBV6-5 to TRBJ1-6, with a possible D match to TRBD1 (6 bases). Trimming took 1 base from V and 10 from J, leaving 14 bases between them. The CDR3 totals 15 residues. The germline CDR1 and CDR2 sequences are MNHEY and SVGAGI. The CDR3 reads CASSYYMGRGSPLHF. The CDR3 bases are TGTGCCAGCAGTTACTATATGGGGAGGGGGTCACCCCTCCACTTT.

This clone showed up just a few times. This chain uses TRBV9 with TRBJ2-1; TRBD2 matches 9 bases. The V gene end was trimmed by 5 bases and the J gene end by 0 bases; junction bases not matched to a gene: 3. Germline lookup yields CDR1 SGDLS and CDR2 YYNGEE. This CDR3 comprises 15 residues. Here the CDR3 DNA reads TGTGCCAGCAGGGGTAGCGGGAGCTCCTACAATGAGCAGTTCTTC. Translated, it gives CASRGSGSSYNEQFF. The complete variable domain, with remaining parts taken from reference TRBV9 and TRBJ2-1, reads DSGVTQTPKHLITATGQRVTLRCSPRSGDLSVYWYQQSLDQGLQFLIQYYNGEERAKGNILERFSAQQFPDLHSELNLSSLELGDSALYFCASRGSGSSYNEQFFGPGTRLTVL.

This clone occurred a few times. The CDR3 spells CASSLKQYTNYGYTF. CDR3 bases: TGTGCCAGCAGTCTAAAACAGTATACTAACTATGGCTACACCTTC. The chain is built from TRBV28 and TRBJ1-2; D call uncertain. Trimming left V 5 bases short and J 0 bases short, with 13 bases between. The CDR3 is made up of 15 amino acids. Germline CDR1 MDHEN, CDR2 SYDVKM.

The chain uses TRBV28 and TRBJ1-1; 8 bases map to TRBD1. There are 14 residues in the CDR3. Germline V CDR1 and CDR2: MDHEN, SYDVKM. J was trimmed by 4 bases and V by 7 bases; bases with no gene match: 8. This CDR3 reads CASTRTGLVTEAFF. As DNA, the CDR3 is TGTGCCAGCACCCGGACAGGGTTAGTCACTGAAGCTTTCTTT.

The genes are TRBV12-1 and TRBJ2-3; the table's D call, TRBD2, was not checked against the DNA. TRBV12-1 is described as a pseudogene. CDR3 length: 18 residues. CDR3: CASSSPPRGGPPIDTQYF. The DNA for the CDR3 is TGTGCCAGCAGCTCCCCCCCCCGGGGGGGCCCCCCAATAGATACGCAGTATTTT.

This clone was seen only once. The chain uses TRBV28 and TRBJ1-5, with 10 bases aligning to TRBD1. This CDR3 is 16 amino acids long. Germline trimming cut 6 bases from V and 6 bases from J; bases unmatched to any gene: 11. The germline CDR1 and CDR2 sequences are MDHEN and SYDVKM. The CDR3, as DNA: TGTGCCAGCAGAACCCCGACAGGGGGCGGGAGTCAGCCCCAGCATTTT. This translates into CASRTPTGGGSQPQHF.

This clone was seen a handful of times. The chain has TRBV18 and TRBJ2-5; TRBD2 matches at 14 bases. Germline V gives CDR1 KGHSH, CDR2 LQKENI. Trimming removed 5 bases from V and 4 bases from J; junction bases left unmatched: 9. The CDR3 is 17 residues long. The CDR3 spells CASSAGLAGVTGETQYF. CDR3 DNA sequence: TGTGCCAGCTCAGCGGGACTAGCGGGGGTTACGGGAGAGACCCAGTACTTC. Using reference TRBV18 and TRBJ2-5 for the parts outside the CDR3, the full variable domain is NAGVMQNPRHLVRRRGQEARLRCSPMKGHSHVYWYRQLPEEGLKFMVYLQKENIIDESGMPKERFSAEFPKEGPSILRIQQVVRGDSAAYFCASSAGLAGVTGETQYFGPGTRLLVL.

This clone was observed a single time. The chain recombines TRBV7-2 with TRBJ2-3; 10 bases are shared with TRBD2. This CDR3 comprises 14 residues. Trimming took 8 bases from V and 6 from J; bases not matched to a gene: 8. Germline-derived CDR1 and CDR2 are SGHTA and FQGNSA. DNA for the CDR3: TGTGCCAGCTCAGGACTAGCGGATGGGGATACGCAGTATTTT. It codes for CASSGLADGDTQYF.

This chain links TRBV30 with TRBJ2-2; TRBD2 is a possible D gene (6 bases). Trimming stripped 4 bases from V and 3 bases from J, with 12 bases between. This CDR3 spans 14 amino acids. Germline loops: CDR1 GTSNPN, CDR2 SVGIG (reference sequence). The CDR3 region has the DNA TGTGCCTGGAAGGGCGGGACCCACACCGGGGAGCTGTTTTTT. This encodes CAWKGGTHTGELFF.

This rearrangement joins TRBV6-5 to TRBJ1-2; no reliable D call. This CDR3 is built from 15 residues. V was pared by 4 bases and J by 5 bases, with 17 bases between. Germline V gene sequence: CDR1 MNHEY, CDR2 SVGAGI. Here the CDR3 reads CASSSPDGMSYGYTF. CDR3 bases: TGTGCCAGCAGTTCACCGGACGGGATGAGTTATGGCTACACCTTC.

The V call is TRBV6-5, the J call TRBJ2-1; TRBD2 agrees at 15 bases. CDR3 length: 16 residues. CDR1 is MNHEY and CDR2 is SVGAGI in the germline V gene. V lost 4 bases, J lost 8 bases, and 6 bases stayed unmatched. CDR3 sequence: CASSSWGLAGGDEQFF. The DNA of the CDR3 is TGTGCCAGCAGTTCCTGGGGACTAGCGGGAGGAGATGAGCAGTTCTTC.

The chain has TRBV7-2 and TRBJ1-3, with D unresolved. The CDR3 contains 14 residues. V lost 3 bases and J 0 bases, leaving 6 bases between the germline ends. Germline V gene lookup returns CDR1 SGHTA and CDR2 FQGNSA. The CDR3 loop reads CASSLRTSGNTIYF. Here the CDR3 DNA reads TGTGCCAGCAGCTTGAGAACCTCTGGAAACACCATATATTTT.

The CDR3 loop reads CASREGATQYF. The CDR3, as DNA: TGCGCCAGCAGGGAGGGGGCTACGCAGTATTTT. V gene TRBV5-1 combines with J gene TRBJ2-3; tentative D call: TRBD1 (7 bases). This CDR3 comprises 11 residues. The germline V gene has CDR1 SGHRS and CDR2 YFSETQ. The ends were cut back, 5 bases at V and 8 bases at J, with 9 bases in the middle.

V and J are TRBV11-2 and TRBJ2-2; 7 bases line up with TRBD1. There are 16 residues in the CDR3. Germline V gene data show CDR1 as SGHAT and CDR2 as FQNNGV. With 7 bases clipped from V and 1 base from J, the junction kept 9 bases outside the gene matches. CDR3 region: CASTIDRAKNTGELFF. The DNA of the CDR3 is TGTGCCAGCACCATCGACAGGGCCAAGAACACCGGGGAGCTGTTTTTT. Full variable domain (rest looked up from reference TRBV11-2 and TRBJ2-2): EAGVAQSPRYKIIEKRQSVAFWCNPISGHATLYWYQQILGQGPKLLIQFQNNGVVDDSQLPKDRFSAERLKGVDSTLKIQPAKLEDSAVYLCASTIDRAKNTGELFFGEGSRLTVL.

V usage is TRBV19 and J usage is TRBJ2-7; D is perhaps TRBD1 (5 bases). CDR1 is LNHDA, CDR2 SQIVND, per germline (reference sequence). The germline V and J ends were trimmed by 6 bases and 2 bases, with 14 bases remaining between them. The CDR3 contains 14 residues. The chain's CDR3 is CASSPTDRAYEQYV. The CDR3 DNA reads TGTGCCAGTAGCCCGACAGACAGAGCCTACGAGCAGTACGTC.

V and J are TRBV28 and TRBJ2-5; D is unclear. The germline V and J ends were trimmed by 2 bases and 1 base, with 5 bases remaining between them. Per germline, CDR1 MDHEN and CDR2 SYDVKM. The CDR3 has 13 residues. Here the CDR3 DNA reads TGTGCCAGCAGTTTAACACCCCAAGAGACCCAGTACTTC. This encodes CASSLTPQETQYF.

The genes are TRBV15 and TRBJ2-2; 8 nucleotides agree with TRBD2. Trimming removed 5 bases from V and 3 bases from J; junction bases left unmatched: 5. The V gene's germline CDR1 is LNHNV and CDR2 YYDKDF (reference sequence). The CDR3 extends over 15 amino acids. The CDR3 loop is CATSLGGADTGELFF. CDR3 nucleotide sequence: TGTGCCACCAGCCTCGGGGGGGCCGACACCGGGGAGCTGTTTTTT.

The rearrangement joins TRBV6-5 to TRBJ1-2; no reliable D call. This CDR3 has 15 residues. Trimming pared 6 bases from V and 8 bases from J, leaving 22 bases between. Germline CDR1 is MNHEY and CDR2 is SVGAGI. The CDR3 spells CASSPYSKPGPGYTF. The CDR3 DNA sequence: TGTGCCAGCAGCCCCTACAGCAAACCCGGTCCCGGCTACACCTTC.

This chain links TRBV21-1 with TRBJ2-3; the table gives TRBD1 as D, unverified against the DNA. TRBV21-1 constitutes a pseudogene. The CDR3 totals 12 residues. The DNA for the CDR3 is TGTGCCAGCGGTCAGGGGGTAGATACGCAGTATTTT. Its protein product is CASGQGVDTQYF.

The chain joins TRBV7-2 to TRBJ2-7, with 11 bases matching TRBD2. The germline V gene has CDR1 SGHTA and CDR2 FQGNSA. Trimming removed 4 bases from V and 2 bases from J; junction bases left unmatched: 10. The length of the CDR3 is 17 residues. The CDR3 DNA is TGTGCCAGCAGCTCCGGACTAGCGGGCCCCGCCGCCTACGAGCAGTACTTC. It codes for CASSSGLAGPAAYEQYF.

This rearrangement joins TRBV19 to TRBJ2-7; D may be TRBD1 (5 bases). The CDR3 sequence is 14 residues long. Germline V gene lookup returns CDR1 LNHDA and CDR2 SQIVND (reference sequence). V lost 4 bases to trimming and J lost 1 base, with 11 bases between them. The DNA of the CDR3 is TGTGCCAGTAGTAATCATGGACAATCCTACGAGCAGTACTTC. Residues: CASSNHGQSYEQYF.